This T cell receptor beta chain was retrieved from a study of immune cell composition in non-small cell lung cancer. On the study more broadly: Histologic subtype was mainly adenocarcinoma or squamous cell carcinoma.

The protocol was immunoSEQ multiplex PCR, while the TCRdb copy is restricted to in-frame clones and leaves out a portion. The table lists some 7,200 clones, 60% to 80% of them singletons, with roughly 5.8% in the top ten. Normal lung was sampled as far from the tumour as possible, at least 3 cm. This clone was recorded a few times. Sequenced sample: non-adjacent lung tissue. The clonotype comes from a human donor with non-small cell lung cancer.

The CDR3 sequence is CASSPFAGSQETQYF. In nucleotides, the CDR3 is TGTGCCAGCAGCCCCTTTGCGGGGTCCCAAGAGACCCAGTACTTC. V usage is TRBV7-3 and J usage is TRBJ2-5; weak D call: TRBD2 (6 bases). This CDR3 region has 15 residues. V gave up 5 bases and J gave up 1 base, with 14 bases separating them. CDR1 and CDR2 (germline): SGHTA, FQGTGA.